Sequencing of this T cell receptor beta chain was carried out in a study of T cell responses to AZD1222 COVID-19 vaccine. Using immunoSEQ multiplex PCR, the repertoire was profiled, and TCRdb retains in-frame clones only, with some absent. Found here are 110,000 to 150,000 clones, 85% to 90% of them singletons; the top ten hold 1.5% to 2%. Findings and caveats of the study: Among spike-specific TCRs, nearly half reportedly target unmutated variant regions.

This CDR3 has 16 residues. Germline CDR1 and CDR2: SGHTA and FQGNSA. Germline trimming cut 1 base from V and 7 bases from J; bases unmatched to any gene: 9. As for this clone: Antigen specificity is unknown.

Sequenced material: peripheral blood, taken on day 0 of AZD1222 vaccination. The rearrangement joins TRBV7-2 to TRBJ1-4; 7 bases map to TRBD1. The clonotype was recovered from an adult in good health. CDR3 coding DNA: TGTGCCAGCAGCTTAGAAAGGGGGCGGATAGCTGAAAAACTGTTTTTT. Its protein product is CASSLERGRIAEKLFF.